Listed below are T cell receptor beta chains from one sample, sequenced in a study of T-cell reconstitution after alpha-beta-depleted transplantation in children. A single record per CDR3 protein comes from TCRdb applying MiXCR to the PCR reads. The top ten hold 4.8% of the sample, which has about 250,000 distinct CDR3 sequences, roughly 25% seen once. Here the sequenced sample was PBMCs, mostly from graft donor cells, taken 360 days after TCRalphabeta/CD19-depleted stem cell transplant. Receptors were obtained from a female patient between 2 and 10 years old who had a stem cell transplant for congenital amegakaryocytic thrombocytopenia, so the T cells may come from the graft donor. Both conserved end residues are part of each CDR3. A D gene is named only where the DNA matches it firmly. Clone size is shown for a subset of rows, as once, few, many or a class of expanded clone.

CDR3aa	CDR3nt	v_gene	d_gene	abundance	j_gene
CASSFTGEETQYF	TGTGCCAGCAGTTTTACAGGGGAAGAGACCCAGTACTTC	TRBV12-3/TRBV12-4	TRBD1	NA	TRBJ2-5
CASSLFVTGELFF	TGTGCCAGCAGTTTATTTGTCACCGGGGAGCTGTTTTTT	TRBV12-3/TRBV12-4	NA	many	TRBJ2-2
CSARDYRAASYEQYF	TGCAGTGCTAGAGATTATCGGGCTGCCAGCTACGAGCAGTACTTC	TRBV20-1	NA	many	TRBJ2-7
CASSIRDTFDEQYF	TGTGCCAGTAGTATCCGGGACACATTCGACGAGCAGTACTTC	TRBV19	NA	NA	TRBJ2-7
CASSWGTSEYNEQLF	TGTGCCAGCAGCTGGGGGACTAGCGAGTACAATGAGCAGTTGTTC	TRBV7-7	TRBD2	NA	TRBJ2-1
CASSSRDGYYNEQFF	TGTGCCAGCAGCTCCCGGGACGGCTATTACAATGAGCAGTTCTTC	TRBV5-5	NA	NA	TRBJ2-1
CASSLNSGELFF	TGTGCCAGCAGCCTGAACTCCGGGGAGCTGTTTTTT	TRBV12-3/TRBV12-4	NA	many	TRBJ2-2
CASSLSGLPLEQYF	TGTGCCAGCAGCTTAAGTGGGCTACCCTTAGAGCAGTACTTC	TRBV7-9	NA	few	TRBJ2-7
CASSEATKIAGVADTQYF	TGTGCCAGCAGTGAAGCTACTAAAATAGCGGGAGTGGCAGATACGCAGTATTTT	TRBV2	TRBD2	NA	TRBJ2-3
CASSRDRGQPQHF	TGTGCCAGCAGCCGGGACAGGGGACAGCCCCAGCATTTT	TRBV11-2	TRBD1	few	TRBJ1-5
CASNVSNSGSYEQYF	TGTGCCAGCAATGTAAGCAACTCAGGGTCCTACGAGCAGTACTTC	TRBV6-1	NA	NA	TRBJ2-7
CASSLVDSQETQYF	TGTGCCAGCAGCTTGGTGGACAGCCAAGAGACCCAGTACTTC	TRBV5-4	NA	NA	TRBJ2-5
CASSLYVPQPQHF	TGTGCCAGCAGTTTATATGTTCCTCAGCCCCAGCATTTT	TRBV28	NA	NA	TRBJ1-5
CASSPSGTGGGQPQHF	TGTGCCAGCTCACCGTCCGGGACAGGGGGGGGTCAGCCCCAGCATTTT	TRBV18	TRBD1	few	TRBJ1-5
CASSTGGTRNTEAFF	TGTGCCAGCAGCACCGGGGGTACGAGGAACACTGAAGCTTTCTTT	TRBV28	NA	few	TRBJ1-1
CAWSDSGFFTDTQYF	TGTGCCTGGAGTGATAGCGGGTTCTTCACAGATACGCAGTATTTT	TRBV30	TRBD2	few	TRBJ2-3
CATSDLLENRVDTEAFF	TGTGCCACCAGTGATTTGCTAGAAAACAGGGTGGACACTGAAGCTTTCTTT	TRBV24-1	NA	many	TRBJ1-1
CASSLEANYNSPLHF	TGTGCCAGCAGTTTAGAGGCCAACTATAATTCACCCCTCCACTTT	TRBV12-3/TRBV12-4	NA	NA	TRBJ1-6
CASSSSRDFEETQYF	TGTGCCAGCAGTTCCTCCAGGGACTTTGAAGAGACCCAGTACTTC	TRBV6-5	NA	few	TRBJ2-5
CASRQAPSLDGYTF	TGTGCCAGCAGACAGGCCCCCTCGTTAGATGGCTACACCTTC	TRBV3-1	NA	few	TRBJ1-2
CASYRGPTYEQYF	TGTGCCAGCTACAGGGGACCTACCTACGAGCAGTACTTC	TRBV6-1	TRBD1	NA	TRBJ2-7
CASSTHRAGELFF	TGTGCCAGTAGTACCCACAGGGCCGGGGAGCTGTTTTTT	TRBV19	NA	few	TRBJ2-2
CASSYSGGYGYTF	TGTGCCAGCAGTTACTCGGGGGGATATGGCTACACCTTC	TRBV6-5	NA	once	TRBJ1-2
CASSTTSGGQETQYF	TGTGCCAGCAGCACCACTAGCGGGGGGCAAGAGACCCAGTACTTC	TRBV27	TRBD2	NA	TRBJ2-5
CASSQAGSEYTEAFF	TGCGCCAGCAGCCAAGCAGGGAGTGAGTACACTGAAGCTTTCTTT	TRBV4-1	NA	few	TRBJ1-1
CSALGGIVYGYTF	TGCAGCGCCCTCGGGGGTATTGTATATGGCTACACCTTC	TRBV29-1	NA	many	TRBJ1-2
CASSEEQGLNEQYF	TGTGCCAGCAGTGAAGAACAGGGCCTCAACGAGCAGTACTTC	TRBV2	NA	NA	TRBJ2-7
CSASSAGVHTGELFF	TGCAGTGCTAGCTCAGCGGGAGTACATACCGGGGAGCTGTTTTTT	TRBV20-1	TRBD2	few	TRBJ2-2
CASSSHATSGSYEQFF	TGTGCCAGCAGTTCCCACGCGACTAGCGGGAGTTATGAGCAGTTCTTC	TRBV6-2/TRBV6-3	TRBD2	once	TRBJ2-1
CSATPGSGVWTQYF	TGCAGTGCCACCCCAGGCAGCGGGGTTTGGACCCAGTACTTC	TRBV20-1	TRBD2	NA	TRBJ2-5
CASSRLGGTEAFF	TGTGCCAGCAGTAGACTGGGTGGCACTGAAGCTTTCTTT	TRBV6-1	NA	NA	TRBJ1-1
CSVGQGTDTQYF	TGCAGTGTTGGACAGGGCACAGATACGCAGTATTTT	TRBV20-1	TRBD1	NA	TRBJ2-3